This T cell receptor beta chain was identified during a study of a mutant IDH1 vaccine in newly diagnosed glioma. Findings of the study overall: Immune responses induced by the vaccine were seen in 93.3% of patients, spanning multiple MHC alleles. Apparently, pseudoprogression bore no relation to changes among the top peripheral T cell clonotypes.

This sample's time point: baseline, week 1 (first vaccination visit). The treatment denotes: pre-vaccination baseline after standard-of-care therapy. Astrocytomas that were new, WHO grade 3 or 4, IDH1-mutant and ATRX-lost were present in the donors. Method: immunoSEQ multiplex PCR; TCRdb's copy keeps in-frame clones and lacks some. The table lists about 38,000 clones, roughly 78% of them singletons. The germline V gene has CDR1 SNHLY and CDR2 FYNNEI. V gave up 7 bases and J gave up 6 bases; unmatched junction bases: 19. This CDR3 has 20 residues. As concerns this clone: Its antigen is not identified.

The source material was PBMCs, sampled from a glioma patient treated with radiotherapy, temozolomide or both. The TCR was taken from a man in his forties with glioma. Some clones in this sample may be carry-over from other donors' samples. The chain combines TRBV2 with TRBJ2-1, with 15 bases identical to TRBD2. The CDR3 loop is CASTLPAGLAGGDVVNEQFF. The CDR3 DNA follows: TGTGCCAGCACCCTCCCGGCGGGACTAGCGGGGGGAGATGTGGTCAATGAGCAGTTCTTC.